A single sample is the source of the 4 T cell receptor gamma chains below, sequenced in a study of gamma delta lymphoproliferative disorders and STAT genes. TCRdb fed the multiplex PCR reads into CATT to redo clone calling. Among fewer than 600 gamma-chain clones listed, roughly 27% were seen once. Sequencing used genomic DNA taken from PBMCs of patients and controls. Sequenced: blood. The receptors here all came from a human donor in good health.

By sample fraction, this clone is large. Other DNA sequences of this sample code for an identical CDR3. The rearrangement links TRGV2 to TRGJP2. As TCRdb names no J gene, one was assigned here on the basis of a DNA match to germline. Trimming cost V 1 base and J 4 bases; bases outside gene matches: 0. The length of the CDR3 is 13 residues. From germline, CDR1 is EGSNGY and CDR2 YDSYNSKV. CDR3 in amino acids: CATWDGSDWIKTF. The CDR3, as DNA: TGTGCCACCTGGGACGGTAGTGATTGGATCAAGACGTTT.

This clone was detected only a few times. The DNA is left out, because the CDR3 cannot be placed on it with certainty; the CDR3 is given as TCRdb lists it. No J gene was assigned, while the V gene was called as TRGV4. Ends included, the CDR3 has 19 residues. The V gene's germline CDR1 is EGSTGY and CDR2 YDSYTSSV. The CDR3 spells CATWDGFIIRNSLAVEQHF.

The chain employs TRGV11 and TRGJ1 or TRGJ2. TCRdb leaves out the J gene; it was filled in here by matching the DNA to germline. TRGV11 is an ORF for which the function is uncertain. The CDR3 spans 13 residues. V gave up 12 bases and J gave up 7 bases; unmatched junction bases: 15. This CDR3 reads CACHIPHGYKKLF. CDR3 bases: TGTGCCTGCCACATTCCCCACGGGTATAAGAAACTCTTT.

By frequency in the sample, this clone is large. The genes are TRGV3 and TRGJ1 or TRGJ2. TCRdb offers no J gene call, so here the DNA was matched to germline to obtain one. V was pared by 4 bases and J by 6 bases, with 12 bases of the junction left unmatched. The CDR3 consists of 14 residues. CDR1 and CDR2 from the germline V gene are VTNTFY and YDVSTARD (reference sequence). CDR3: CATWEPLGGYKKLF. The CDR3, as DNA: TGTGCCACCTGGGAACCCCTAGGGGGTTATAAGAAACTCTTT.